The present TCR beta chain was sequenced within a study of high-grade serous ovarian cancer treatment subgroups. The overall study: Mean per sample: around 13,000 reads, about 7,000 unique TCR beta rearrangements. Study-level points and caveats: Same-patient tumor repertoires overlapped at about 0.11 to 0.85; different patients barely overlapped. CDR1 and CDR2 were left unanalyzed; analyses focused on CDR3. Higher neoantigen levels went with greater TCR clonal relatedness.

Tumor samples were taken before definitive surgery or chemotherapy. About this clone: Its specificity is unknown.

Sequenced by immunoSEQ multiplex PCR; TCRdb stores in-frame clones only, minus some. The sample carries about 36,000 clones, about 80% recorded once. V was shortened by 1 base and J by 4 bases, with 16 bases between the two germline ends. Germline CDR1 and CDR2: MDHEN and SYDVKM. The CDR3 is 16 residues long. The rearrangement uses TRBV28 and TRBJ1-2, with D uncertain. The clonotype originates from a human donor with high-grade serous ovarian cancer. The source material was tumor tissue. CDR3 in amino acids: CASSLSQESLVYGYTF. The CDR3 DNA sequence: TGTGCCAGCAGTTTATCACAAGAATCCCTCGTCTATGGCTACACCTTC.